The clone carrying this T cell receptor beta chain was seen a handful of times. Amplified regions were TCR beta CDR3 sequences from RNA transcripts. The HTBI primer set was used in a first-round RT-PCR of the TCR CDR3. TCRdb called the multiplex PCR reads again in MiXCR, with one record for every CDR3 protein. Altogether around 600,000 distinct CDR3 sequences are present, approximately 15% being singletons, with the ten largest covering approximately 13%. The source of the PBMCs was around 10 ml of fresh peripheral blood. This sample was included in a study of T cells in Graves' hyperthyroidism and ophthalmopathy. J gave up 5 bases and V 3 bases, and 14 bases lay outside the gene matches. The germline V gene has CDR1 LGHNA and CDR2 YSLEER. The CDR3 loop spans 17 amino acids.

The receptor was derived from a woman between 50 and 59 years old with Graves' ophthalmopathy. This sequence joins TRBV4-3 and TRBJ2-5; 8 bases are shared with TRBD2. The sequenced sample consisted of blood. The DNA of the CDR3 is TGCGCCAGCAGCCACCCCATAAGAACCGGGGGGGAGGAGACCCAGTACTTC. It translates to CASSHPIRTGGEETQYF.